The 7 T cell receptor beta chains listed next were all sequenced from one sample in a study of shared T cell receptors in the human thymus. Sequenced by immunoSEQ multiplex PCR; TCRdb stores in-frame clones only, minus some. This sample carries 630,000 or so clones, 80% to 90% of them seen once, and the ten largest clones take roughly 0.0089%. Separately, the same data were catalogued under a study of human thymus T cells.

Material: thymocytes. These receptors were taken from a boy in the first two years of life with a congenital heart defect.

The chain employs TRBV2 and TRBJ1-6; no firm D call. The germline V gene has CDR1 SNHLY and CDR2 FYNNEI. This CDR3 region has 15 residues. V lost 6 bases to trimming and J lost 9 bases, with 18 bases between them. The CDR3 DNA sequence: TGTGCCAGCAGATTGGGCCTCTCCGGGAGTTCACCCCTCCACTTT. It translates to CASRLGLSGSSPLHF.

The chain has TRBV29-1 and TRBJ1-1; no definite D call. There are 11 residues in the CDR3. CDR1 is SQVTM and CDR2 is ANQGSEA in the germline V gene. The ends were cut back, 7 bases at V and 4 bases at J, with 10 bases in the middle. Written as DNA, the CDR3 is TGCAGCGCCGAACCCAGCACTGAAGCTTTCTTT. Amino acid sequence: CSAEPSTEAFF.

The chain recombines TRBV6-6 with TRBJ2-5; D uncertain. Between the trimmed V and J ends, which lost 6 bases and 4 bases, there was a span of 9 bases. CDR1 is MNHNY, CDR2 SVGAGI, per germline (reference sequence). The CDR3 totals 12 residues. CDR3 sequence reads: CASSPQLETQYF. The CDR3 DNA sequence: TGTGCCAGCAGCCCCCAGTTAGAGACCCAGTACTTC.

The V and J genes are TRBV19 and TRBJ1-2; 8 nucleotides align to TRBD1. Germline V CDR1 and CDR2: LNHDA, SQIVND (reference sequence). The CDR3 is 16 residues long. V shed 3 bases and J 2 bases; nucleotides not matched to a gene: 8. The CDR3 bases are TGTGCCAGTAGTATCCGAAACAGGGGGATGAACTATGGCTACACCTTC. It is translated as CASSIRNRGMNYGYTF.

DNA for the CDR3: TGTGCCTGGAGTGTACGGGAAAGGGGCGGACAGGGAAAAAACATTCAGTACTTC. It yields the protein CAWSVRERGGQGKNIQYF. The rearrangement links TRBV30 to TRBJ2-4; 8 bases are a match to TRBD1. The CDR3 runs to 18 residues. Germline CDR1 and CDR2: GTSNPN and SVGIG (reference sequence). J lost 4 bases, V lost 0 bases, and 14 bases had no gene match.

The chain combines TRBV29-1 with TRBJ1-2; tentative D call: TRBD1 (6 bases). There are 11 residues in the CDR3. CDR1 and CDR2 (germline): SQVTM, ANQGSEA. V was clipped by 4 bases and J by 8 bases, with 11 bases between them. In DNA form, the CDR3 reads TGCAGCGTTGGCGAGGGGGACGGCTACACCTTC. It codes for CSVGEGDGYTF.

This clone was counted between two and nine times. The chain joins TRBV14 to TRBJ1-1; 9 bases agree with TRBD1. Looked up from germline, CDR1 is SGHDN and CDR2 is FVKESK. The CDR3 is 16 amino acids. V was clipped by 3 bases and J by 0 bases; unmatched bases: 5. The chain's CDR3 is CASSHRQGEMNTEAFF. The CDR3 region has the DNA TGTGCCAGCAGCCACAGACAGGGGGAGATGAACACTGAAGCTTTCTTT.